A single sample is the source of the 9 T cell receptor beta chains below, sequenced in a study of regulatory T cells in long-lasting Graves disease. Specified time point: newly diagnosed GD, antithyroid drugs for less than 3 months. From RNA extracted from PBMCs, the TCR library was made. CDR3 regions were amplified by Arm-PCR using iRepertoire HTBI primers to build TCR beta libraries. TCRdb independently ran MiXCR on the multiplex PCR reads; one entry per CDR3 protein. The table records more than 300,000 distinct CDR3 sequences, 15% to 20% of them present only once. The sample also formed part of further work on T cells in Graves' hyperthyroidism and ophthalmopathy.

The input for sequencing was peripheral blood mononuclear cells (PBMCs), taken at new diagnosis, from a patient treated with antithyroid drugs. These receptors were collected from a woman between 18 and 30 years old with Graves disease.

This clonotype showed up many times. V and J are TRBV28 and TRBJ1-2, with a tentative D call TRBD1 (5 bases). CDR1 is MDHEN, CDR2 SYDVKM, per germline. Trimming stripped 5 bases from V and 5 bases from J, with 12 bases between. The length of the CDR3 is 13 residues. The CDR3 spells CASSNSGTYGYTF. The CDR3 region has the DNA TGTGCCAGCAGTAACTCAGGGACTTATGGCTACACCTTC.

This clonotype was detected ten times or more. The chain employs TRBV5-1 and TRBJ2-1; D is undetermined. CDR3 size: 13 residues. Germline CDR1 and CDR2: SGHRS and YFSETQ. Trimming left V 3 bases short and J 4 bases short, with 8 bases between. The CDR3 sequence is CASSSDAYNEQFF. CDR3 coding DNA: TGCGCCAGCAGCTCGGACGCTTACAATGAGCAGTTCTTC.

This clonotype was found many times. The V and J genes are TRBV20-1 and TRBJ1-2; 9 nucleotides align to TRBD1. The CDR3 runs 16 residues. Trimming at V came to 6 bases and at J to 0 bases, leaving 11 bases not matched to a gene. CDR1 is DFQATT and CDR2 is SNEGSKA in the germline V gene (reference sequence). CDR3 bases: TGCAGTGCCCTACTGGACAGGGGATATTCTAACTATGGCTACACCTTC. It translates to CSALLDRGYSNYGYTF.

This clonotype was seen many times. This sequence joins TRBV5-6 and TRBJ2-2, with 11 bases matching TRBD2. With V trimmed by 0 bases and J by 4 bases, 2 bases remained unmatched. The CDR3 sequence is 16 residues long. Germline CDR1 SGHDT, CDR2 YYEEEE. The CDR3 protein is CASSLGLAGSTGELFF. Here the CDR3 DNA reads TGTGCCAGCAGCTTGGGACTAGCGGGATCCACCGGGGAGCTGTTTTTT.

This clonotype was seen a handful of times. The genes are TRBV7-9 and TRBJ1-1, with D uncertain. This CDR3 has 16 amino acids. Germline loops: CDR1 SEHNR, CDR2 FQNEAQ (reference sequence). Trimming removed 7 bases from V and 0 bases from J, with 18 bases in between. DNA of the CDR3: TGTGCCAGCAACCAACTCAGCAAGGGTATGAACACTGAAGCTTTCTTT. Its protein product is CASNQLSKGMNTEAFF.

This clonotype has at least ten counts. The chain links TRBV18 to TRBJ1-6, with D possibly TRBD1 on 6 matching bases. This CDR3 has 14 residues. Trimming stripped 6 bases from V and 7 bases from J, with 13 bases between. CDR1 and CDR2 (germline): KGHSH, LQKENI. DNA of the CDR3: TGTGCCAGCTCGCGGACAGCGTACAATTCACCCCTCCACTTT. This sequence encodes CASSRTAYNSPLHF.

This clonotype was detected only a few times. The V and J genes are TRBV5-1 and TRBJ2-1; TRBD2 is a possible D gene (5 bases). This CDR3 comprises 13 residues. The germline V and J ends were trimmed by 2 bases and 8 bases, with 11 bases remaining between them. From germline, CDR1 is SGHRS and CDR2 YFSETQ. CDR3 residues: CASSFRQRDEQFF. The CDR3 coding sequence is TGCGCCAGCAGCTTCAGGCAGAGGGATGAGCAGTTCTTC.

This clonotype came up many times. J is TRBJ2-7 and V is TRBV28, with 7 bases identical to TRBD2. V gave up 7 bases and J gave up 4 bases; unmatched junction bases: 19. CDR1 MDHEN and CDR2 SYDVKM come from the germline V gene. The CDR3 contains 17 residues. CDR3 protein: CASTSEGGDARLYEQYF. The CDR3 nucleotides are TGTGCCAGCACCTCGGAGGGAGGGGACGCCCGCCTTTACGAGCAGTACTTC. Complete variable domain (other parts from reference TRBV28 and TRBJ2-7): DVKVTQSSRYLVKRTGEKVFLECVQDMDHENMFWYRQDPGLGLRLIYFSYDVKMKEKGDIPEGYSVSREKKERFSLILESASTNQTSMYLCASTSEGGDARLYEQYFGPGTRLTVT.

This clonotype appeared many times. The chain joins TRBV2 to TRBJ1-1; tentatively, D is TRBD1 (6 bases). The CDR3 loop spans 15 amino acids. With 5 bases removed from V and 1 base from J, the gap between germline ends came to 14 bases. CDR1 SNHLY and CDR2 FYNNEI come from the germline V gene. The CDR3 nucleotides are TGTGCCAGCAGTCCAAAGGACAGCTCGAACACTGAAGCTTTCTTT. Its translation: CASSPKDSSNTEAFF.